This T cell receptor beta chain emerged from a study of shared clonotypes between healthy human individuals. Study-wide context: Three CD4 naive, three CD4 memory, two CD8 naive and one CD8 memory plate were used per donor.

Profiling relied on immunoSEQ multiplex PCR, and the TCRdb table lists in-frame clones only, not all of them. The data contain over a million clones, over 95% of them singletons. The germline gives CDR1 LNHDA, CDR2 SQIVND (reference sequence). With V trimmed by 7 bases and J by 6 bases, 8 bases remained unmatched. The CDR3 runs to 13 residues. Overall study results and limits: Clonotype sharing across a few donors was observed for approximately 5% of naive CD4 clonotypes. For sorted subsets, rarefaction showed incomplete sequencing despite large depth.

As to this clone: Antigen unknown.

The rearrangement links TRBV19 to TRBJ2-7, with 8 bases fitting TRBD2. This TCR came from a man aged 30-40 years in good health. Sequencing used naive CD4+ T cells sorted from blood. The subset here: CD45RA+ positively selected. In nucleotides, the CDR3 is TGTGCCAGTAAAGGTAGCGGGAATTCCGAGCAGTACTTC. The encoded protein is CASKGSGNSEQYF.